There are many counts of the clone carrying this T cell receptor (beta chain). V was shortened by 4 bases and J by 0 bases, with 13 bases between the two germline ends. CDR3 length: 15 amino acids. This record belongs to a study of T cell repertoires in cytomegalovirus infection. TCRdb re-called the reads through MiXCR, storing one row per CDR3 protein. The sample has 560,000 or so distinct CDR3 sequences, more than 15% seen once. V usage is TRBV12-3 or TRBV12-4 and J usage is TRBJ2-7; D possibly matches TRBD1 or TRBD2 (6 bases each). Sequencing was carried out using CD8+ T cells from PBMCs. This clonotype originated in a human donor in good health (CMV status not recorded). Some clones in this sample may be carry-over from other donors' samples. For the CDR3, the DNA is TGTGCCAGCAGTTCGGAACAGGGACTCTCCTACGAGCAGTACTTC. This codes for CASSSEQGLSYEQYF.